This is a list of T cell receptor beta chains from one sample in a study of cytomegalovirus exposure and HLA in healthy donors. Assay: immunoSEQ multiplex PCR; the TCRdb copy retains only in-frame clones and omits some. The sample holds some 160,000 clones, roughly 85% seen once. Sequenced: PBMCs. The receptor source for this set is a male donor in good health and CMV-seronegative. CDR3s include the opening cysteine and the closing phenylalanine or tryptophan. Fields, in order: V gene, J gene, clone size, D gene, CDR3 DNA, CDR3 protein. D genes are given only for firm matches. The size of a clone is reported for some rows only, either as once, few or many, or as a class for expanded clones.

V gene: TRBV4-3; J gene: TRBJ2-2; clone size: -; D gene: -; CDR3 DNA: TGCGCCAGCAGCCAGGAGGGGATTCCGAACACCGGGGAGCTGTTTTTT; CDR3 protein: CASSQEGIPNTGELFF
V gene: TRBV5-1; J gene: TRBJ2-7; clone size: -; D gene: TRBD2; CDR3 DNA: TGCGCCAGCAGCTTCGGGGCGGCTAGCGGGAAAGGCGAGCAGTACTTC; CDR3 protein: CASSFGAASGKGEQYF
V gene: TRBV2; J gene: TRBJ2-1; clone size: -; D gene: TRBD2; CDR3 DNA: TGTGCCAGCAGTGAAGTCCTAGCGGGGGGGATGGGGTTCTTC; CDR3 protein: CASSEVLAGGMGFF
V gene: TRBV4-1; J gene: TRBJ2-3; clone size: -; D gene: TRBD1; CDR3 DNA: TGCGCCAGCAGTCCCGGGACAGGGGGCGGTTGGGACACAGATACGCAGTATTTT; CDR3 protein: CASSPGTGGGWDTDTQYF
V gene: TRBV9; J gene: TRBJ2-3; clone size: -; D gene: TRBD1; CDR3 DNA: TGTGCCAGCAGCGTAGGGGGACAGACTCGATGGGATACGCAGTATTTT; CDR3 protein: CASSVGGQTRWDTQYF
V gene: TRBV15; J gene: TRBJ2-3; clone size: -; D gene: TRBD2; CDR3 DNA: TGTGCCACCAGCAGAGTGAAGGGGAAGGGACTAGCGGGACAAAACACAGATACGCAGTATTTT; CDR3 protein: CATSRVKGKGLAGQNTDTQYF
V gene: TRBV14; J gene: TRBJ2-1; clone size: -; D gene: -; CDR3 DNA: TGTGCCAGCAGCCAAGTAGGCGGGGAATCCTACAATGAGCAGTTCTTC; CDR3 protein: CASSQVGGESYNEQFF
V gene: TRBV28; J gene: TRBJ1-4; clone size: -; D gene: TRBD1; CDR3 DNA: TGTGCCAGCAGTTTCTTCGCCCCAGGGGGCGCCGACCCCCCATCTGGAAAACTGTTTTTT; CDR3 protein: CASSFFAPGGADPPSGKLFF
V gene: TRBV27; J gene: TRBJ1-1; clone size: few; D gene: TRBD1; CDR3 DNA: TGTGCCAGCAGTCCCCGACAGGGGAACACTGAAGCTTTCTTT; CDR3 protein: CASSPRQGNTEAFF
V gene: TRBV1; J gene: TRBJ2-7; clone size: once; D gene: -; CDR3 DNA: TGCACCAGCAGCCGAAATTGGAGATTCCGGACAGGACTAAACTACGAGCAGTACTTC; CDR3 protein: CTSSRNWRFRTGLNYEQYF
V gene: TRBV10-3; J gene: TRBJ1-1; clone size: -; D gene: -; CDR3 DNA: TGTGCCATCAGTCAAGGGGATTGGGCTTTCTTT; CDR3 protein: CAISQGDWAFF
V gene: TRBV6-5; J gene: TRBJ1-1; clone size: -; D gene: -; CDR3 DNA: TGTGCCAGCAGTTACTCGGCGTCGGGATCGGATGAAGCTTTCTTT; CDR3 protein: CASSYSASGSDEAFF
V gene: TRBV5-4; J gene: TRBJ2-7; clone size: -; D gene: TRBD2; CDR3 DNA: TGTGCCAGCAGCTCGACGGGACTAGCGAGGTACGAGCAGTACTTC; CDR3 protein: CASSSTGLARYEQYF
V gene: TRBV25-1; J gene: TRBJ2-5; clone size: -; D gene: TRBD2; CDR3 DNA: TGTGCCAGCAGTGGAACACTAGCGGGAGAGACCCAGTACTTC; CDR3 protein: CASSGTLAGETQYF
V gene: TRBV9; J gene: TRBJ1-2; clone size: -; D gene: -; CDR3 DNA: TGTGCCAGCAGCCGGACTACTAACTATGGCTACACCTTC; CDR3 protein: CASSRTTNYGYTF
V gene: TRBV1; J gene: TRBJ2-5; clone size: -; D gene: -; CDR3 DNA: TGCACCAGCAGCCAAGATCGGTCGGGGGGGACTAAAGAGACCCAGTACTTC; CDR3 protein: CTSSQDRSGGTKETQYF
V gene: TRBV27; J gene: TRBJ2-7; clone size: -; D gene: TRBD1; CDR3 DNA: TGTGCCAGCAGTCGGGACAGGGGGAACTACGAGCAGTACTTC; CDR3 protein: CASSRDRGNYEQYF
V gene: TRBV28; J gene: TRBJ2-7; clone size: -; D gene: -; CDR3 DNA: TGTGCCAGCAGTCTGGGATTGACTCGAGGGGAGCAGTACTTC; CDR3 protein: CASSLGLTRGEQYF
V gene: TRBV11-2; J gene: TRBJ2-2; clone size: few; D gene: TRBD1; CDR3 DNA: TGTGCCAGCAGCTCCTCCCTCCGGGACAGGGGAGGTACCGGGGAGCTGTTTTTT; CDR3 protein: CASSSSLRDRGGTGELFF
V gene: TRBV4-1; J gene: TRBJ1-1; clone size: -; D gene: -; CDR3 DNA: TGCGCCAGCAGCCAACGAGCAGGGGCGAGGCGGCGGAACACTGAAGCTTTCTTT; CDR3 protein: CASSQRAGARRRNTEAFF
V gene: TRBV19; J gene: TRBJ1-1; clone size: -; D gene: -; CDR3 DNA: TGTGCCAGTAGTATGCGGTTCGGACAACCTGAAGCTTTCTTT; CDR3 protein: CASSMRFGQPEAFF
V gene: TRBV4-2; J gene: TRBJ1-2; clone size: -; D gene: -; CDR3 DNA: TGTGCCAGCAGCCCAACGTATCCAGCGAAATACTATGGCTACACCTTC; CDR3 protein: CASSPTYPAKYYGYTF
V gene: TRBV11-2; J gene: TRBJ2-7; clone size: -; D gene: TRBD1; CDR3 DNA: TGTGCCAGCAGCTTCGCGACAGGGGCCTACGAGCAGTACTTC; CDR3 protein: CASSFATGAYEQYF
V gene: TRBV7-2; J gene: TRBJ2-3; clone size: -; D gene: -; CDR3 DNA: TGTGCCAGCAGCTTTTATAGCGAGGATACGCAGTATTTT; CDR3 protein: CASSFYSEDTQYF
V gene: TRBV4-1; J gene: TRBJ2-1; clone size: -; D gene: -; CDR3 DNA: TGCGCCAGCAGCCAAGGCGCACCTTTCGATGAGCAGTTCTTC; CDR3 protein: CASSQGAPFDEQFF
V gene: TRBV4-2; J gene: TRBJ2-7; clone size: -; D gene: TRBD2; CDR3 DNA: TGTGCCAGCAGCCAGGACGTAGCGGGCCTTTACGAGCAGTACTTC; CDR3 protein: CASSQDVAGLYEQYF
V gene: TRBV13; J gene: TRBJ1-1; clone size: -; D gene: -; CDR3 DNA: TGTGCCAGCAGCCGAGACGGGACTGAAGCTTTCTTT; CDR3 protein: CASSRDGTEAFF
V gene: TRBV9; J gene: TRBJ1-2; clone size: -; D gene: TRBD1; CDR3 DNA: TGTGCCAGCAGCGTAGAAGCAGGGGGAGGCGGCTACACCTTC; CDR3 protein: CASSVEAGGGGYTF
V gene: TRBV29-1; J gene: TRBJ2-5; clone size: -; D gene: -; CDR3 DNA: TGCAGCGCTCAAAAAGGGGGGACTACCCAAGAGACCCAGTACTTC; CDR3 protein: CSAQKGGTTQETQYF
V gene: TRBV11-2; J gene: TRBJ2-7; clone size: -; D gene: -; CDR3 DNA: TGTGCCAGCAGCCCTTCCTACGAGCAGTACTTC; CDR3 protein: CASSPSYEQYF
V gene: TRBV29-1; J gene: TRBJ2-5; clone size: -; D gene: TRBD2; CDR3 DNA: TGCAGCGTTGCGGGGGGGCTCGGAGAGACCCAGTACTTC; CDR3 protein: CSVAGGLGETQYF
V gene: TRBV7-9; J gene: TRBJ2-1; clone size: -; D gene: TRBD1; CDR3 DNA: TGTGCCAGCAGCTTAGGTGTGGGACAGGGATCCCACAATGAGCAGTTCTTC; CDR3 protein: CASSLGVGQGSHNEQFF
V gene: TRBV5-4; J gene: TRBJ2-5; clone size: -; D gene: TRBD1; CDR3 DNA: TGTGCCAGCAGCTTGCTATTAACAGGGGGAATAAGGAGACTGTACTTC; CDR3 protein: CASSLLLTGGIRRLYF
V gene: TRBV7-9; J gene: TRBJ1-2; clone size: -; D gene: -; CDR3 DNA: TGTGCCAGCAGCACTAATGGTGGAGGGTTGGTCCCCTATGGCTACACCTTC; CDR3 protein: CASSTNGGGLVPYGYTF
V gene: TRBV25-1; J gene: TRBJ2-1; clone size: -; D gene: TRBD2; CDR3 DNA: TGTGCCAGCAGTAATGGACTAGCGGGTAACAATGAGCAGTTCTTC; CDR3 protein: CASSNGLAGNNEQFF
V gene: TRBV7-8; J gene: TRBJ2-7; clone size: -; D gene: TRBD2; CDR3 DNA: TGTGCCAGCAGCTTAGCGGGGGGACTAGAATCCTACGAGCAGTACTTC; CDR3 protein: CASSLAGGLESYEQYF
V gene: TRBV28; J gene: TRBJ1-6; clone size: -; D gene: -; CDR3 DNA: TGTGCCAGCAGTTTTGGAGGATCACCCCTCCACTTT; CDR3 protein: CASSFGGSPLHF
V gene: TRBV27; J gene: TRBJ2-7; clone size: once; D gene: TRBD1; CDR3 DNA: TGTGCCAGCAGTCCCGGACAGGGGGCTGTCGAGCAGTACTTC; CDR3 protein: CASSPGQGAVEQYF
V gene: TRBV7-6; J gene: TRBJ2-2; clone size: -; D gene: -; CDR3 DNA: TGTGCCAGCAGCTTAGTACCCTATAGTTCGGACAGCTCGAACACCGGGGAGCTGTTTTTT; CDR3 protein: CASSLVPYSSDSSNTGELFF
V gene: TRBV5-1; J gene: TRBJ2-5; clone size: -; D gene: TRBD1; CDR3 DNA: TGCGCCAGCAGCACGGGACAGCCTCAAGAGACCCAGTACTTC; CDR3 protein: CASSTGQPQETQYF
V gene: TRBV6-6; J gene: TRBJ1-5; clone size: -; D gene: -; CDR3 DNA: TGTGCCAGCAAGGGGGGGGTAGACAATCAGCCCCAGCATTTT; CDR3 protein: CASKGGVDNQPQHF
V gene: TRBV7-2; J gene: TRBJ2-3; clone size: -; D gene: -; CDR3 DNA: TGTGCCAGCAGCTTAAGTGGGACGGGGGTAGATACGCAGTATTTT; CDR3 protein: CASSLSGTGVDTQYF
V gene: TRBV30; J gene: TRBJ2-5; clone size: -; D gene: -; CDR3 DNA: TGTGCCTGGAGTGTATTAGGGGGGGGGACCCAGTACTTC; CDR3 protein: CAWSVLGGGTQYF
V gene: TRBV6-5; J gene: TRBJ2-3; clone size: -; D gene: -; CDR3 DNA: TGTGCCAGCAGTACTCTGCACGGGAGCACAGATACGCAGTATTTT; CDR3 protein: CASSTLHGSTDTQYF
V gene: TRBV5-1; J gene: TRBJ2-7; clone size: -; D gene: -; CDR3 DNA: TGCGCCAGCAGCCCCCGGGACACCTACTACGAGCAGTACTTC; CDR3 protein: CASSPRDTYYEQYF
V gene: TRBV2; J gene: TRBJ1-3; clone size: -; D gene: -; CDR3 DNA: TGTGCCACCGGCGGGGCAACTGGAAACACCATATATTTT; CDR3 protein: CATGGATGNTIYF
V gene: TRBV21-1; J gene: TRBJ2-7; clone size: -; D gene: -; CDR3 DNA: TGTGCCAGCAGCAATTTGCCCAGCGTGGATAACGAGCAGTACTTC; CDR3 protein: CASSNLPSVDNEQYF
V gene: TRBV5-4; J gene: TRBJ1-2; clone size: -; D gene: -; CDR3 DNA: TGTGCCAGCAGCGACGACAGCGGCTACACCTTC; CDR3 protein: CASSDDSGYTF
V gene: TRBV18; J gene: TRBJ2-2; clone size: few; D gene: TRBD2; CDR3 DNA: TGTGCCAGCTCACCCAGCGGGGGTACCGGGGAGCTGTTTTTT; CDR3 protein: CASSPSGGTGELFF
V gene: TRBV4-2; J gene: TRBJ1-2; clone size: -; D gene: -; CDR3 DNA: TGTGCCAGCAGCCCGCCCGGGAGAGGCTACACCTTC; CDR3 protein: CASSPPGRGYTF
V gene: TRBV28; J gene: TRBJ2-7; clone size: -; D gene: TRBD1; CDR3 DNA: TGTGCCAGCAGTTTCTCACCCGGGACAGGGGTTAGGTACGAGCAGTACTTC; CDR3 protein: CASSFSPGTGVRYEQYF
V gene: TRBV2; J gene: TRBJ1-6; clone size: -; D gene: -; CDR3 DNA: TGTGCCAGCAGTGAGGAGTTGGATCCTTCACCCCTCCACTTT; CDR3 protein: CASSEELDPSPLHF
V gene: TRBV12-2; J gene: TRBJ2-7; clone size: few; D gene: -; CDR3 DNA: TGTGCAAGTCGCTTAAACCCCCAGGAACAGGTCGGGACTAGCGGGAGAAGGGTCTCCTACGAGCAGTACTTC; CDR3 protein: CASRLNPQEQVGTSGRRVSYEQYF
V gene: TRBV6-1; J gene: TRBJ2-1; clone size: few; D gene: TRBD1; CDR3 DNA: TGTGCCAGCAGTGAGGGGGACAGGGCGAGCAATGAGCAGTTCTTC; CDR3 protein: CASSEGDRASNEQFF